The source of this T cell receptor beta chain is a study of T cells in Graves' hyperthyroidism and ophthalmopathy. The wider study: Peripheral blood was drawn at first diagnosis, prior to all treatment.

Authors of the study amplified TCR beta CDR3 regions from RNA transcripts. Initially, a first-round RT-PCR of the TCR CDR3 employed the HTBI primer set. MiXCR, run by TCRdb on the multiplex PCR reads, gives a single entry per CDR3 protein. Among 75,000 to 100,000 distinct CDR3 sequences, over 50% were seen once, and the ten largest hold around 27%. The CDR3 extends over 13 amino acids. Germline V gene data show CDR1 as ENHRY and CDR2 as SYGVKD. In the case of this clonotype: At one end, the junction sequence differs from germline, possibly due to a read error.

Diagnostic decisions used clinical symptoms, serum thyroxine and TRAb, thyroid ultrasound and orbital computed tomography. The chain is built from TRBV10-3 and TRBJ2-1; D assignment may be TRBD1 or TRBD2 (5 bases each). The sample was blood. The TCR originated in a woman in her thirties or forties with Graves' hyperthyroidism. CDR3: CATSGGAYNEQFF. For the CDR3, the DNA is TGTGCCACCAGTGGGGGAGCATACAATGAGCAGTTCTTC.